The 2 T cell receptor beta chains below all came from one sample that was sequenced in a study of molecular identifiers for immune sequencing clone quantification. MiXCR was run by TCRdb on the PCR reads, yielding one entry per CDR3 protein. The sample consists of 100,000 or so distinct CDR3 sequences, under 40% of them appearing once. Sequencing was performed on naive CD8+ T cells from blood, with Jurkat cell RNA spiked in. Documented subset: FACS-sorted CD8+CD4-CCR7+CD45RA+ naive T cells. These receptors were collected from a human donor in good health. Some libraries in this study had Jurkat cell RNA spiked in.

A note on this clonotype: A much more abundant neighbour one base away suggests this may be a read error. The V gene is TRBV28, the J gene TRBJ2-3; no reliable D call. Germline CDR1 and CDR2: MDHEN and SYDVKM. V gave up 3 bases and J gave up 2 bases, with 12 bases separating them. This CDR3 contains 15 residues. The CDR3 protein is CASSFVQDDTDTQYF. CDR3 coding DNA: TGTGCCAGCAGTTTTGTTCAGGACGACACAGATACGCAGTATTTT.

This clonotype was seen a handful of times. Its ends do not fully match the called genes, so a read error is possible. The chain recombines TRBV6-2 or TRBV6-3 with TRBJ1-1, with D unresolved. The CDR3 sequence is 13 residues long. The germline V gene has CDR1 MNHEY and CDR2 SVGEGT. The CDR3 loop is CANRLTPYTAAFF. The CDR3 region has the DNA TGTGCCAACCGCTTGACACCTTACACTGCAGCTTTCTTT.